The clone carrying this T cell receptor beta chain was observed at least ten times. What it binds is unknown. This specimen comes from a study of T-cell reconstitution after alpha-beta-depleted transplantation in children. Overall study findings and caveats: Reportedly, alpha-beta T cells present about two months post-transplant originated from several hundred expanded clones of graft origin. Once a year had passed after transplant, T-cell counts and diversity came mostly from newly produced T cells. Some patients' high day-60 TCRbeta diversity was traced to surviving recipient T cells and thymic progenitors.

Unique molecular identifiers were incorporated when the TCRbeta library was constructed. TCRdb re-called the PCR reads with MiXCR, one entry per CDR3 protein. The top ten clones hold 0.75% to 0.85% of a sample with hundreds of thousands of distinct CDR3 sequences, around 13% of them seen once. The sequencing here drew on PBMCs, taken before TCRalphabeta/CD19-depleted stem cell transplant. The sequence derives from a girl aged 2-10 years with congenital amegakaryocytic thrombocytopenia, due to receive a stem cell transplant.

The CDR3 nucleotides are TGTGCCAGCAGTTACTCTTCTAGCTTGGAGACCCAGTACTTC. It is translated as CASSYSSSLETQYF. This chain links TRBV6-5 with TRBJ2-5; D perhaps matches TRBD2 (5 bases). The CDR3 has 14 residues. From germline, CDR1 is MNHEY and CDR2 SVGAGI. Deletions cut 0 bases from V and 5 bases from J, with 10 bases between.